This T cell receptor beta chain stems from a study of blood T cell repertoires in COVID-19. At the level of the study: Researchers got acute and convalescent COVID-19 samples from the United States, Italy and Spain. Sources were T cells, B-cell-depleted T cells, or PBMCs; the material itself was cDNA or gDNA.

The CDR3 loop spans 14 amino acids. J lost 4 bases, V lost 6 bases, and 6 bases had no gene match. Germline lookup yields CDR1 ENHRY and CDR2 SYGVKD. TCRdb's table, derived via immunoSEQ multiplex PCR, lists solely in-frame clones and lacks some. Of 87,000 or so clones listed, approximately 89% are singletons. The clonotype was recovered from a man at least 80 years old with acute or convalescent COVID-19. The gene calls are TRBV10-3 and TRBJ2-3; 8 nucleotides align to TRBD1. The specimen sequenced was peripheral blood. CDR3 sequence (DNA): TGTGCCATCAGCCGGACAGGGAAGGCAGATACGCAGTATTTT. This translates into CAISRTGKADTQYF.